The present TCR beta chain was sequenced within a study of T cells in Graves' hyperthyroidism and ophthalmopathy. Patients were excluded because of uncontrolled infection, other autoimmune disease, pregnancy or lactation. The investigators amplified TCR beta CDR3 regions from RNA transcripts. The TCR CDR3 first-round RT-PCR relied on the HTBI primer set. MiXCR, applied by TCRdb to the multiplex PCR reads, yields one record per CDR3 protein. Of about 400,000 distinct CDR3 sequences detected, around a sixth appear once; the ten largest clones hold 7.5% to 9%. In this sample, this clonotype turned up a few times. Its antigen remains unidentified. Regarding the study as a whole: The majority of expanded thyroid clonotypes above 0.001 also appeared in blood.

Input material: blood. The sequence derives from a woman aged 18-29 years with Graves' hyperthyroidism.

CDR3 in amino acids: CATSARDRGTDTQYF. CDR3 coding DNA: TGTGCCACCAGTGCAAGGGACAGGGGCACAGATACGCAGTATTTT. The J gene is TRBJ2-3, the V gene TRBV24-1; the match to TRBD1 covers 9 bases. CDR1 and CDR2 (germline): KGHDR, SFDVKD. With 5 bases clipped from V and 1 base from J, the junction kept 3 bases outside the gene matches. The CDR3 covers 15 residues.